This T cell receptor (beta chain) was profiled in a study of T cell repertoires in ileal Crohn's disease. Study-wide background: The M6 sample came from neoterminal ileum during colonoscopy after surgery.

This CDR3 region has 12 residues. V dropped 3 bases and J dropped 7 bases, with 7 bases sitting between them. The germline V gene has CDR1 LNHNV and CDR2 YYDKDF (reference sequence). Here immunoSEQ multiplex PCR was the method, and the copy in TCRdb shows in-frame clones only, minus some. The data show about 3,000 clones, 86% seen once. The time point denotes: neoterminal ileum biopsy at postoperative endoscopy, about 6 months after surgery. The sequencing sample was made of ileal tissue. The receptor was isolated from an adult with Crohn's disease. The chain recombines TRBV15 with TRBJ2-1; perhaps TRBD1 as D (5 bases). The CDR3 DNA is TGTGCCACCAGCAGCAGGGCGAATGAGCAGTTCTTC. Translated: CATSSRANEQFF. Drawing the rest from reference TRBV15 and TRBJ2-1, the complete variable domain is DAMVIQNPRYQVTQFGKPVTLSCSQTLNHNVMYWYQQKSSQAPKLLFHYYDKDFNNEADTPDNFQSRRPNTSFCFLDIRSPGLGDTAMYLCATSSRANEQFFGPGTRLTVL.